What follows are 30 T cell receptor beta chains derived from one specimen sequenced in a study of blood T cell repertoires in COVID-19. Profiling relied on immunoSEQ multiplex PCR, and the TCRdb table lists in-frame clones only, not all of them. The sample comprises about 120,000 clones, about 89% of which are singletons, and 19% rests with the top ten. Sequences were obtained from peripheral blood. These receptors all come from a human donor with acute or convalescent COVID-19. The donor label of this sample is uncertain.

The CDR3, as DNA: TGCGCCAGCAGCTTGCGGGCCGGGCGGGGAGAAGCTTTCTTT. It translates to CASSLRAGRGEAFF. The rearrangement links TRBV5-1 to TRBJ1-1, with D unresolved. CDR3 length equals 14 residues. Germline V lookup: CDR1 SGHRS, CDR2 YFSETQ. The V gene lost 1 base and the J gene lost 8 bases, with 15 bases spanning the gap. Complete variable domain (other parts from reference TRBV5-1 and TRBJ1-1): KAGVTQTPRYLIKTRGQQVTLSCSPISGHRSVSWYQQTPGQGLQFLFEYFSETQRNKGNFPGRFSGRQFSNSRSEMNVSTLELGDSALYLCASSLRAGRGEAFFGQGTRLTVV.

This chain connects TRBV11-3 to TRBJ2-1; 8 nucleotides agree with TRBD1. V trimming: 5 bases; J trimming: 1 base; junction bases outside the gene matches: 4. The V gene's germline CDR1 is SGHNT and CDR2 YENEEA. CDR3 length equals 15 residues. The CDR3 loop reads CASSARTGSYNEQFF. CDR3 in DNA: TGTGCCAGCAGCGCGAGGACAGGGTCCTACAATGAGCAGTTCTTC.

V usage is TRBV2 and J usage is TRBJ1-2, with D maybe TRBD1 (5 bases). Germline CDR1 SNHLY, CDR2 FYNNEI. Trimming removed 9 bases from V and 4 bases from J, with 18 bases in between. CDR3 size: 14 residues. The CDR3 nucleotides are TGTGCCAGTAATGCGGGGGTCCGAATCTATGGCTACACCTTC. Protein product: CASNAGVRIYGYTF.

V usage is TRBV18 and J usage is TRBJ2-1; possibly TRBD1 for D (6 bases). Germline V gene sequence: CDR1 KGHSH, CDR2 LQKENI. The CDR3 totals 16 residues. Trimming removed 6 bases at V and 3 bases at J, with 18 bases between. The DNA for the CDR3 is TGTGCCAGCTCTGAACAGGGAACTCCCTTCTACAATGAGCAGTTCTTC. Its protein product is CASSEQGTPFYNEQFF.

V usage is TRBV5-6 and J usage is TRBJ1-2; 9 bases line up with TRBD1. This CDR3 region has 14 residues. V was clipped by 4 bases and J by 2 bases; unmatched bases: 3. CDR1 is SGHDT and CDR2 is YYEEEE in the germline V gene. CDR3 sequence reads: CASSPDRGNYGYTF. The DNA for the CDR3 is TGTGCCAGCAGCCCGGACAGGGGAAACTATGGCTACACCTTC.

The CDR3 nucleotides are TGTGCCAGCACCCCGGACAGTAAGAATGAAAAACTGTTTTTT. Translated: CASTPDSKNEKLFF. The chain joins TRBV28 to TRBJ1-4; D is perhaps TRBD1 (6 bases). The V gene's germline CDR1 is MDHEN and CDR2 SYDVKM. This CDR3 is 14 amino acids long. Deletions cut 7 bases from V and 5 bases from J, with 14 bases between.

The chain's CDR3 is CASRRTGGNLAGGYEQYF. The DNA for the CDR3 is TGCGCCAGCCGCCGGACAGGGGGAAATCTGGCGGGAGGATACGAGCAGTACTTC. The chain couples TRBV5-1 to TRBJ2-7, with 10 nucleotides matching TRBD1. CDR3 length equals 18 residues. Per germline, CDR1 SGHRS and CDR2 YFSETQ. V dropped 7 bases and J dropped 4; count of bases not matched to a gene: 20.

The CDR3 reads CASSIQGFQPQHF. In DNA, the CDR3 is TGTGCCAGCAGCATACAGGGGTTTCAGCCCCAGCATTTT. This chain joins TRBV3-1 (or the pseudogene TRBV3-2) and TRBJ1-5, with 7 bases identical to TRBD1. Looked up from germline, CDR1 is LGHDT and CDR2 is YNNKEL (reference sequence). J gave up 6 bases and V 5 bases, and 4 bases lay outside the gene matches. The CDR3 is 13 amino acids.

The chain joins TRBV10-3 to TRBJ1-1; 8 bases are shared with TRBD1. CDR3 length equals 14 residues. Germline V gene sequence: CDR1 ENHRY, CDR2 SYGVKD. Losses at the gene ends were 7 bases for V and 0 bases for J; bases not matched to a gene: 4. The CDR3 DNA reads TGTGCCATCACCCGGACAGGGCTGAACACTGAAGCTTTCTTT. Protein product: CAITRTGLNTEAFF.

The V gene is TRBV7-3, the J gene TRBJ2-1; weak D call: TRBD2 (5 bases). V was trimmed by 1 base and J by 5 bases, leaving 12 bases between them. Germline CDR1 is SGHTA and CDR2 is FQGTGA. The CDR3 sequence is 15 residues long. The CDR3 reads CASSLSLASNNEQFF. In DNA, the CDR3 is TGTGCCAGCAGCTTAAGCCTAGCTAGTAACAATGAGCAGTTCTTC. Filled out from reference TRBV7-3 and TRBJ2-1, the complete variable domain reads GAGVSQTPSNKVTEKGKYVELRCDPISGHTALYWYRQSLGQGPEFLIYFQGTGAADDSGLPNDRFFAVRPEGSVSTLKIQRTERGDSAVYLCASSLSLASNNEQFFGPGTRLTVL.

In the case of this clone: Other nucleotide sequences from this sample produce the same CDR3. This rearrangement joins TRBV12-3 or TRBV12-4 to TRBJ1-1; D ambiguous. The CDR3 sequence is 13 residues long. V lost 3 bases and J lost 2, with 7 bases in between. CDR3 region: CASSFRRNTEAFF. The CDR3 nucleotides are TGTGCCAGCAGTTTCAGGCGAAACACTGAAGCTTTCTTT.

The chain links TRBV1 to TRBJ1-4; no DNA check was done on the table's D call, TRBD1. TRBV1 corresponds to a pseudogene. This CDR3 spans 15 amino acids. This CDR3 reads CTSSLKQRTNEKLFF. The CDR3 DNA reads TGCACCAGCAGCCTAAAACAGAGAACTAATGAAAAACTGTTTTTT.

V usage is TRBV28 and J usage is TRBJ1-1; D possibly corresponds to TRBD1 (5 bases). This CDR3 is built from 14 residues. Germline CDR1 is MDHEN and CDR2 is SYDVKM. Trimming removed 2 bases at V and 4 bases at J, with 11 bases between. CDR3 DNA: TGTGCCAGCAGTTTAATGGGCGGGGGCACTGAAGCTTTCTTT. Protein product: CASSLMGGGTEAFF.

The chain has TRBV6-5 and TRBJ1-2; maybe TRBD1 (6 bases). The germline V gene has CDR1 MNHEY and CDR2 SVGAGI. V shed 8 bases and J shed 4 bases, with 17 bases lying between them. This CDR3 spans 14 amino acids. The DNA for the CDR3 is TGTGCCAGCTCTCTCAAAGGGGGTGGCTATGGCTACACCTTC. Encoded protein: CASSLKGGGYGYTF.

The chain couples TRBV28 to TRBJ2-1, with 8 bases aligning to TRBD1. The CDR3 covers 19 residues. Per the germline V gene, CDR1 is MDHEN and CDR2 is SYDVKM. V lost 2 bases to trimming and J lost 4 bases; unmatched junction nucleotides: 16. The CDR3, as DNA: TGTGCCAGCAGTTTAGTGGTCGCTTACAGGGGGGCTCCTTACAATGAGCAGTTCTTC. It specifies CASSLVVAYRGAPYNEQFF. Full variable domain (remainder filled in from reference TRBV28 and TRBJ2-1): DVKVTQSSRYLVKRTGEKVFLECVQDMDHENMFWYRQDPGLGLRLIYFSYDVKMKEKGDIPEGYSVSREKKERFSLILESASTNQTSMYLCASSLVVAYRGAPYNEQFFGPGTRLTVL.

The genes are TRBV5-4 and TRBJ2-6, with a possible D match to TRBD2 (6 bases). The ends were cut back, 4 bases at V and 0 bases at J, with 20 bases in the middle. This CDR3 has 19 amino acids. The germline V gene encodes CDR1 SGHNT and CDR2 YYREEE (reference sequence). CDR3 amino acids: CASSRYTSNWDSGANVLTF. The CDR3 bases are TGTGCCAGCAGCCGCTATACTAGCAATTGGGACTCTGGGGCCAACGTCCTGACTTTC. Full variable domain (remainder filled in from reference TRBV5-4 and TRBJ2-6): ETGVTQSPTHLIKTRGQQVTLRCSSQSGHNTVSWYQQALGQGPQFIFQYYREEENGRGNFPPRFSGLQFPNYSSELNVNALELDDSALYLCASSRYTSNWDSGANVLTFGAGSRLTVL.

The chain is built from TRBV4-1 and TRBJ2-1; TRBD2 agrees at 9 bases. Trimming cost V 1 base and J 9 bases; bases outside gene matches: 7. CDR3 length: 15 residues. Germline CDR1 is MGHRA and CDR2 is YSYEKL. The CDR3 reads CASSQVRGGGGEQFF. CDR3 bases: TGCGCCAGCAGCCAAGTGCGGGGGGGCGGCGGTGAGCAGTTCTTC.

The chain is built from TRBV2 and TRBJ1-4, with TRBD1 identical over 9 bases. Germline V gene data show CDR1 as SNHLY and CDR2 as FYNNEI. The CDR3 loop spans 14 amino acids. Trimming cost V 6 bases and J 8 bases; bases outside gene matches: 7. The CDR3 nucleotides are TGTGCCAGCAGCGGGACAGGGAGGAGAGAAAAACTGTTTTTT. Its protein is CASSGTGRREKLFF. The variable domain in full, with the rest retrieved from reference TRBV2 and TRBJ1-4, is EPEVTQTPSHQVTQMGQEVILRCVPISNHLYFYWYRQILGQKVEFLVSFYNNEISEKSEIFDDQFSVERPDGSNFTLKIRSTKLEDSAMYFCASSGTGRREKLFFGSGTQLSVL.

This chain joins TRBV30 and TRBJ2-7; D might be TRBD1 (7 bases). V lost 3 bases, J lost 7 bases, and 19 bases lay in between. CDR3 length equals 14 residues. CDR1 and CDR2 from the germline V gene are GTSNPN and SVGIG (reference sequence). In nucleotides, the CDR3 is TGTGCCTGGAGCCGGGACAGCGGGCGAGGGGAGCAGTACTTC. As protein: CAWSRDSGRGEQYF.

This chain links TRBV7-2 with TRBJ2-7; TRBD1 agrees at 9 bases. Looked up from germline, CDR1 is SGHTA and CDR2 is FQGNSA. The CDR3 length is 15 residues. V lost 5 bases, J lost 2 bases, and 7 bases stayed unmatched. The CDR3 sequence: CASSPGQGNTYEQYF. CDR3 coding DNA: TGTGCCAGCAGCCCAGGACAGGGGAACACCTACGAGCAGTACTTC. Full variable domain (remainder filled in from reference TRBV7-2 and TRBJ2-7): GAGVSQSPSNKVTEKGKDVELRCDPISGHTALYWYRQSLGQGLEFLIYFQGNSAPDKSGLPSDRFSAERTGGSVSTLTIQRTQQEDSAVYLCASSPGQGNTYEQYFGPGTRLTVT.

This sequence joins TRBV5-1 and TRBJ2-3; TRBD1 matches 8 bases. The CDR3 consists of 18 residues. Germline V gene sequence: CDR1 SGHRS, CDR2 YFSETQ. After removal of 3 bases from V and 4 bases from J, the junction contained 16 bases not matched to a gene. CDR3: CASSWRPDRAPFSDTQYF. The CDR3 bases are TGCGCCAGCAGCTGGCGACCGGACAGGGCCCCTTTTTCAGATACGCAGTATTTT.

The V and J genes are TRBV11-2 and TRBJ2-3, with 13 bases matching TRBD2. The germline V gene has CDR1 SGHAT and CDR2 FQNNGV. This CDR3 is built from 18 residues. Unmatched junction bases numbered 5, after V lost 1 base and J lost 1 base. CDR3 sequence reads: CASSLGTSGRAGTDTQYF. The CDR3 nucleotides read TGTGCCAGCAGCTTAGGAACTAGCGGGAGGGCCGGCACAGATACGCAGTATTTT.

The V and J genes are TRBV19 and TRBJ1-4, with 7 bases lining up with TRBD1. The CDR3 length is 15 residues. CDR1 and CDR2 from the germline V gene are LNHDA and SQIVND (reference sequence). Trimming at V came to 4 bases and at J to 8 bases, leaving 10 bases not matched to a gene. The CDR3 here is CASSTVGQRNEKLFF. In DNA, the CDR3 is TGTGCCAGTAGTACGGTGGGACAGAGAAACGAAAAACTGTTTTTT. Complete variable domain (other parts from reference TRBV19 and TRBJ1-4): DGGITQSPKYLFRKEGQNVTLSCEQNLNHDAMYWYRQDPGQGLRLIYYSQIVNDFQKGDIAEGYSVSREKKESFPLTVTSAQKNPTAFYLCASSTVGQRNEKLFFGSGTQLSVL.

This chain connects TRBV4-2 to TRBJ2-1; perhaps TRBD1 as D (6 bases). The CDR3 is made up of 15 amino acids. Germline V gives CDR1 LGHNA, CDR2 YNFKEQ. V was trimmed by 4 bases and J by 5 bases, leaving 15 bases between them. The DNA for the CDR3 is TGTGCCAGCAGCCCTAGGGGCAGGGGCGACAATGAGCAGTTCTTC. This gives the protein CASSPRGRGDNEQFF.

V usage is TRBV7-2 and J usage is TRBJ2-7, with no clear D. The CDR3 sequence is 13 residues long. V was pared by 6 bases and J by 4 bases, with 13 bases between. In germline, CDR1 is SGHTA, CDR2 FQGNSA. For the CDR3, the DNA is TGTGCCAGCAGTTCAATTAGAGGTTACGAGCAGTACTTC. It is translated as CASSSIRGYEQYF.

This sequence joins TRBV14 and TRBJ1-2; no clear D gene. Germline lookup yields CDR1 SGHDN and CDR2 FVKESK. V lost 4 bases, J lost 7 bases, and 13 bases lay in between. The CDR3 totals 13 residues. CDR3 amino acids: CASSPSPGSGYTF. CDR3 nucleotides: TGTGCCAGCAGCCCCTCTCCGGGTTCTGGCTACACCTTC.

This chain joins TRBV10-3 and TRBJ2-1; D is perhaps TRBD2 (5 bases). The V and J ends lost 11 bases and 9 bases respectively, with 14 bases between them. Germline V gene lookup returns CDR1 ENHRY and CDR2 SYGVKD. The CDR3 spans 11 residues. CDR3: CAVRSAGEQFF. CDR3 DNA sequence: TGTGCCGTCCGGTCGGCGGGTGAGCAGTTCTTC.

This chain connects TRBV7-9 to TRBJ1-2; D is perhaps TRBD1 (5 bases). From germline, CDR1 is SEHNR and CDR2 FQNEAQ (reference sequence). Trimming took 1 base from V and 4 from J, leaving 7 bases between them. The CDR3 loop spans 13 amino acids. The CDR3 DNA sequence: TGTGCCAGCAGCTTAGGACAGTCCTATGGCTACACCTTC. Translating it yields CASSLGQSYGYTF.

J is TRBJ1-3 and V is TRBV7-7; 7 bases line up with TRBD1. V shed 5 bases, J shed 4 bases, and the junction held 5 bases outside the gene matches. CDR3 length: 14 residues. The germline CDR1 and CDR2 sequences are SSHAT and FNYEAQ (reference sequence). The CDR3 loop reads CASSPTGTGNTIYF. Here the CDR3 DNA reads TGTGCCAGCAGCCCGACAGGGACCGGAAACACCATATATTTT.

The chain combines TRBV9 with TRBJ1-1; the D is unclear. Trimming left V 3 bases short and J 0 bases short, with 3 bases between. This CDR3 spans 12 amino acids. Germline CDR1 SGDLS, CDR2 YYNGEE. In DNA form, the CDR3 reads TGTGCCAGCAGCGGGCTGAACACTGAAGCTTTCTTT. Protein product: CASSGLNTEAFF.